These 7 T cell receptor beta chains were all obtained from the same sample, sequenced in a study of post-analysis software for immune sequencing data. Findings and limits, study-wide: Controls had lower frequencies than patients of 4 or 5 TRBV segments, which included TRBV5-6, TRBV5-1 and TRBV20-1.

The antigens of these receptors remain unknown. TCR beta cDNA libraries included unique molecular identifiers. Using its own MiXCR run on the PCR reads, TCRdb lists one record per CDR3 protein. The sample yields approximately 770,000 distinct CDR3 sequences, around 46% seen once. The source material was blood. All receptors come from a girl under 18 with multiple sclerosis.

This sequence joins TRBV25-1 and TRBJ1-1; D gene ambiguous. Looked up from germline, CDR1 is MGHDK and CDR2 is SYGVNS. V was clipped by 3 bases and J by 5 bases, with 16 bases between them. The CDR3 loop spans 15 amino acids. The CDR3 sequence is CASSEFFGLDTEAFF. DNA for the CDR3: TGTGCCAGCAGTGAGTTTTTCGGACTGGATACTGAAGCTTTCTTT.

This clonotype has only one observation. This sequence joins TRBV20-1 and TRBJ2-3, with D tentatively TRBD1 or TRBD2 (6 bases each). CDR3 length: 14 amino acids. Germline V gene lookup returns CDR1 DFQATT and CDR2 SNEGSKA (reference sequence). V was shortened by 2 bases and J by 4 bases, with 13 bases between the two germline ends. The CDR3 bases are TGCAGTGCTAGACCCTACAGGGAGGCAGATACGCAGTATTTT. This codes for CSARPYREADTQYF.

The chain carries TRBV7-2 and TRBJ2-7; tentative D call: TRBD1 (6 bases). Trimming pared 5 bases from V and 3 bases from J, leaving 14 bases between. Germline V gives CDR1 SGHTA, CDR2 FQGNSA. This CDR3 is built from 14 residues. CDR3 in amino acids: CASSPRTVIYEQYF. CDR3 bases: TGTGCCAGCAGCCCCCGGACAGTTATCTACGAGCAGTACTTC.

The rearrangement links TRBV7-8 to TRBJ1-2; TRBD1 agrees at 7 bases. V lost 5 bases to trimming and J lost 6 bases; unmatched junction nucleotides: 12. The CDR3 covers 15 residues. CDR1 and CDR2 from the germline V gene are SGHVS and FQNEAQ. The CDR3 bases are TGTGCCAGCAGCCCGATTCGACAGGGCGTGGATGGCTACACCTTC. It translates to CASSPIRQGVDGYTF.

This chain uses TRBV25-1 with TRBJ1-6; 7 bases align to TRBD1. J gave up 14 bases and V 6 bases, and 7 bases lay outside the gene matches. The CDR3 runs to 12 residues. Germline assignment: CDR1 MGHDK and CDR2 SYGVNS. The CDR3 loop reads CASRRDSGSLHF. CDR3 nucleotide sequence: TGTGCCAGCAGGAGGGACAGCGGATCCCTCCACTTT.

About this clonotype itself: The germline gene is not matched at one end of the junction; a read error may be the cause. V is TRBV7-9 and J is TRBJ2-1, with D hard to call. Looked up from germline, CDR1 is SEHNR and CDR2 is FQNEAQ (reference sequence). The CDR3 runs to 11 residues. For the CDR3, the DNA is TGTGCCAGCAGCTTAGACAATGGGCAGTTCTTC. Encoded protein: CASSLDNGQFF.

The chain links TRBV7-9 to TRBJ2-2, with 12 bases that match TRBD1. Germline V gene sequence: CDR1 SEHNR, CDR2 FQNEAQ (reference sequence). After removal of 2 bases from V and 7 bases from J, the junction contained 11 bases not matched to a gene. This CDR3 region has 18 residues. The CDR3 nucleotides are TGTGCCAGCAGCTTACTCGGAACCGGGACAGGGGGCGGCGGGGAGCTGTTTTTT. It yields the protein CASSLLGTGTGGGGELFF.